The 27 T cell receptor beta chains below were found in one sample sequenced in a study of CD8 T cells in ankylosing spondylitis. TCRdb recomputed calls from the 5' RACE reads with MiXCR, one row per CDR3 protein. Seen here are some 240,000 distinct CDR3 sequences, about 20% observed once, and the top ten hold under 40%. Sample: blood, either unsorted or a sorted T cell fraction (not recorded which). These receptors came from a male donor with ankylosing spondylitis or in good health (not recorded which).

This clonotype was seen a handful of times. V and J are TRBV29-1 and TRBJ2-3; D is uncertain. The germline CDR1 and CDR2 sequences are SQVTM and ANQGSEA. V lost 7 bases and J lost 2, with 4 bases in between. This CDR3 spans 10 amino acids. CDR3 nucleotide sequence: TGCAGCGCGCTCACAGATACGCAGTATTTT. Amino acids: CSALTDTQYF.

As regards this clonotype: This sequence may be a read error, since a much larger clone differs from it by one base. This chain connects TRBV4-1 to TRBJ2-1, with D hard to call. Between the trimmed V and J ends, which lost 0 bases and 4 bases, there was a span of 4 bases. Germline V gene lookup returns CDR1 MGHRA and CDR2 YSYEKL. CDR3 length: 13 amino acids. In DNA, the CDR3 is TGCGCCAGCAGCCAAGATGAGTACAATGAGCAGTTCTTC. Its protein product is CASSQDEYNEQFF.

This clonotype showed up many times. This CDR3 reads CASSQAGQASSYNEQFF. In DNA form, the CDR3 reads TGCGCCAGCAGCCAAGCCGGACAAGCGAGCTCCTACAATGAGCAGTTCTTC. This chain joins TRBV4-3 and TRBJ2-1, with TRBD1 as a possible D gene (5 bases). The CDR3 totals 17 residues. With 1 base removed from V and 0 bases from J, the gap between germline ends came to 13 bases. Germline lookup yields CDR1 LGHNA and CDR2 YSLEER.

This clonotype occurred many times. The chain combines TRBV30 with TRBJ2-7; D gene uncertain. Germline V gene sequence: CDR1 GTSNPN, CDR2 SVGIG (reference sequence). V lost 1 base, J lost 3 bases, and 10 bases lay in between. CDR3 size: 13 residues. CDR3 sequence (DNA): TGTGCCTGGAGTGACCGAATGGTCTACGAGCAGTACTTC. Protein: CAWSDRMVYEQYF.

This clonotype has more than one count but fewer than ten. The rearrangement links TRBV4-1 to TRBJ2-1, with D maybe TRBD1 (5 bases). The germline CDR1 and CDR2 sequences are MGHRA and YSYEKL. This CDR3 has 15 residues. V lost 0 bases and J lost 5, with 11 bases in between. The CDR3 is CASSQDGIGDNEQFF. For the CDR3, the DNA is TGCGCCAGCAGCCAAGATGGGATAGGGGACAATGAGCAGTTCTTC.

This chain links TRBV20-1 with TRBJ2-7; TRBD2 is a possible D gene (5 bases). This CDR3 is 10 amino acids long. With 5 bases removed from V and 4 bases from J, the gap between germline ends came to 6 bases. CDR1 and CDR2 from the germline V gene are DFQATT and SNEGSKA (reference sequence). The CDR3 region is CSAGEYEQYF. In DNA form, the CDR3 reads TGCAGTGCTGGGGAGTACGAGCAGTACTTC.

The sample holds a few counts of this clonotype. The chain links TRBV2 to TRBJ1-1, with D tentatively TRBD1 (5 bases). With 6 bases removed from V and 5 bases from J, the gap between germline ends came to 22 bases. CDR3 length: 16 residues. CDR1 is SNHLY and CDR2 is FYNNEI in the germline V gene. Written as DNA, the CDR3 is TGTGCCAGCAGCCAAGAGGTCGGAAACTGGGGGACTGAAGCTTTCTTT. Translating gives CASSQEVGNWGTEAFF.

This clonotype has a single count. This chain links TRBV13 with TRBJ2-3, with 9 nucleotides matching TRBD2. Germline V gives CDR1 PRHDT, CDR2 FYEKMQ (reference sequence). The CDR3 totals 18 residues. V was clipped by 5 bases and J by 0 bases; unmatched bases: 12. The CDR3 region is CASSPRLADLTSTDTQYF. The DNA of the CDR3 is TGTGCCAGCAGCCCCCGACTAGCGGATCTTACTAGCACAGATACGCAGTATTTT.

This clonotype was found a few times. The chain carries TRBV11-1 and TRBJ2-1, with 12 bases lining up with TRBD2. There are 19 residues in the CDR3. Germline CDR1 and CDR2: SGHAT and FQDESV (reference sequence). The V and J ends lost 1 base and 0 bases, in that order; junction bases with no gene match: 7. DNA for the CDR3: TGTGCCAGCAGCTTAGTTACTAGCGGGAGGCAAAGCTCCTACAATGAGCAGTTCTTC. Residues: CASSLVTSGRQSSYNEQFF.

This clonotype was observed at least ten times. V and J are TRBV6-5 and TRBJ2-2; D is ambiguous. Germline CDR1 is MNHEY and CDR2 is SVGAGI. V was shortened by 2 bases and J by 6 bases, with 7 bases between the two germline ends. CDR3 size: 13 residues. CDR3 region: CASSYVESGELFF. The CDR3 nucleotides are TGTGCCAGCAGTTACGTAGAGTCCGGGGAGCTGTTTTTT.

This rearrangement joins TRBV20-1 to TRBJ1-3; TRBD1 might be the D (5 bases). This CDR3 region has 14 residues. The germline CDR1 and CDR2 sequences are DFQATT and SNEGSKA (reference sequence). V dropped 6 bases and J dropped 2 bases, with 14 bases sitting between them. CDR3 in amino acids: CSAAQGLAGNTIYF. As DNA, the CDR3 is TGCAGTGCAGCTCAGGGACTCGCTGGAAACACCATATATTTT.

The rearrangement joins TRBV27 to TRBJ2-7, with D perhaps matching TRBD2 (6 bases). Germline V gene data show CDR1 as MNHEY and CDR2 as SMNVEV (reference sequence). The CDR3 length is 16 residues. V was shortened by 0 bases and J by 0 bases, with 12 bases between the two germline ends. CDR3 sequence (DNA): TGTGCCAGCAGTTTATCGACCCCTAGCGTCTCCTACGAGCAGTACTTC. Translated: CASSLSTPSVSYEQYF.

The V gene is TRBV20-1, the J gene TRBJ2-3, with TRBD1 identical over 8 bases. J was trimmed by 4 bases and V by 3 bases; bases with no gene match: 9. The CDR3 spans 15 residues. In germline, CDR1 is DFQATT, CDR2 SNEGSKA (reference sequence). The CDR3 DNA is TGCAGTGCTAGGGATTACAGGGGGATCTCAGATACGCAGTATTTT. Translated: CSARDYRGISDTQYF.

The V and J genes are TRBV4-1 and TRBJ2-7, with D perhaps matching TRBD2 (5 bases). This CDR3 comprises 13 residues. Germline loops: CDR1 MGHRA, CDR2 YSYEKL. V lost 2 bases and J lost 3, with 8 bases in between. The CDR3 coding sequence is TGCGCCAGCAGCCAACCGGGGTACTACGAGCAGTACTTC. Its protein is CASSQPGYYEQYF.

This clonotype occurred a few times. This chain links TRBV25-1 with TRBJ2-2; TRBD1 agrees at 10 bases. The V and J ends lost 10 bases and 4 bases, in that order; junction bases with no gene match: 6. The length of the CDR3 is 14 residues. Germline values: CDR1 MGHDK, CDR2 SYGVNS. DNA for the CDR3: TGTGCCACCGAGACAGGGGGCCCCACCGGGGAGCTGTTTTTT. Protein product: CATETGGPTGELFF.

The rearrangement links TRBV11-2 to TRBJ2-5, with 8 bases matching TRBD1. The germline gives CDR1 SGHAT, CDR2 FQNNGV. CDR3 length: 14 residues. V shed 4 bases and J 3 bases; nucleotides not matched to a gene: 4. CDR3 sequence reads: CASSSWTGKETQYF. The CDR3 DNA is TGTGCCAGCAGCTCTTGGACAGGGAAAGAGACCCAGTACTTC. Drawing the rest from reference TRBV11-2 and TRBJ2-5, the complete variable domain is EAGVAQSPRYKIIEKRQSVAFWCNPISGHATLYWYQQILGQGPKLLIQFQNNGVVDDSQLPKDRFSAERLKGVDSTLKIQPAKLEDSAVYLCASSSWTGKETQYFGPGTRLLVL.

The rearrangement joins TRBV11-2 to TRBJ2-1; 10 bases align to TRBD1. Germline CDR1 reads SGHAT; CDR2 reads FQNNGV. CDR3 length: 15 residues. The J segment lost 5 bases and the V segment lost 3 bases, leaving 4 bases of the junction unmatched. Here the CDR3 reads CASSLYGTGDNEQFF. CDR3 nucleotide sequence: TGTGCCAGCAGCTTGTACGGGACAGGGGACAATGAGCAGTTCTTC.

The chain joins TRBV4-3 to TRBJ2-7; 7 bases map to TRBD2. CDR3 length: 16 residues. Germline V lookup: CDR1 LGHNA, CDR2 YSLEER. Trimming removed 0 bases from V and 2 bases from J; junction bases left unmatched: 7. Written as DNA, the CDR3 is TGCGCCAGCAGCCAAGACAGGGACTACGAACCCTACGAGCAGTACTTC. Translated: CASSQDRDYEPYEQYF.

This clonotype was detected only a few times. The rearrangement joins TRBV4-1 to TRBJ1-1; D gene uncertain. This CDR3 contains 13 residues. CDR1 and CDR2 from the germline V gene are MGHRA and YSYEKL. V was trimmed by 1 base and J by 1 base, leaving 4 bases between them. The CDR3 DNA follows: TGCGCCAGCAGCCAAGGACCGAACACTGAAGCTTTCTTT. Translating it yields CASSQGPNTEAFF.

As concerns this clonotype: The final CDR3 position lacks the conserved phenylalanine or tryptophan, pointing to a likely read error. This sequence joins TRBV9 and TRBJ1-1; D ambiguous. Trimming stripped 3 bases from V and 6 bases from J, with 15 bases between. CDR3 length equals 14 residues. Germline values: CDR1 SGDLS, CDR2 YYNGEE. CDR3 in amino acids: CASSDGSLSPEAFS. CDR3 DNA sequence: TGTGCCAGCAGCGACGGGAGTTTGAGTCCTGAAGCTTTCTCT.

This clonotype was counted a few times. This sequence joins TRBV4-3 and TRBJ2-2; a weak D match, TRBD2 (6 bases). The V end was cut by 0 bases, the J end by 1 base, with 9 bases between. The CDR3 consists of 16 residues. The V gene's germline CDR1 is LGHNA and CDR2 YSLEER. The CDR3: CASSQDWRGNTGELFF. The CDR3, as DNA: TGCGCCAGCAGCCAAGACTGGCGGGGGAACACCGGGGAGCTGTTTTTT.

V gene TRBV4-1 combines with J gene TRBJ1-2; 8 bases fit TRBD1. This CDR3 contains 13 residues. Germline CDR1 is MGHRA and CDR2 is YSYEKL. The J segment lost 11 bases and the V segment lost 3 bases, leaving 8 bases of the junction unmatched. The CDR3 here is CASSQDRASGYTF. The CDR3 DNA reads as TGCGCCAGCAGCCAGGACAGGGCGAGTGGTTACACCTTC.

This clonotype was detected a few times. The chain employs TRBV12-3 or TRBV12-4 and TRBJ2-5, with D tentatively TRBD1 (6 bases). CDR3 length equals 12 residues. V dropped 5 bases and J dropped 5 bases, with 9 bases sitting between them. The CDR3 reads CASSQGSETQYF. DNA of the CDR3: TGTGCCAGCAGTCAGGGGTCGGAGACCCAGTACTTC.

This chain links TRBV30 with TRBJ2-1; D gene unclear. V was shortened by 4 bases and J by 2 bases, with 3 bases between the two germline ends. Per germline, CDR1 GTSNPN and CDR2 SVGIG (reference sequence). The length of the CDR3 is 11 residues. CDR3 residues: CAWTTYNEQFF. The CDR3 coding sequence is TGTGCCTGGACCACCTACAATGAGCAGTTCTTC.

This clonotype has a count of ten or more. The chain carries TRBV7-9 and TRBJ1-2, with D perhaps TRBD1 (6 bases). Trimming pared 4 bases from V and 4 bases from J, leaving 19 bases between. This CDR3 region has 16 residues. CDR1 SEHNR and CDR2 FQNEAQ come from the germline V gene (reference sequence). CDR3 coding DNA: TGTGCCAGCAGCTCGCCAACAGGGCCCAGAGGCTATGGCTACACCTTC. It specifies CASSSPTGPRGYGYTF.

This clonotype was seen more than once but under ten times. The J gene is TRBJ2-2, the V gene TRBV29-1; 11 bases agree with TRBD2. The CDR3 is made up of 15 amino acids. Germline CDR1 and CDR2: SQVTM and ANQGSEA. Unmatched junction bases numbered 7, after V lost 6 bases and J lost 4 bases. The CDR3 coding sequence is TGCAGCGTAGACCTAGCGGGAGGCCCCACCGGGGAGCTGTTTTTT. Translating gives CSVDLAGGPTGELFF.

This clonotype was detected only a few times. The chain is built from TRBV21-1 and TRBJ2-5; the table's D call, TRBD1, was not checked against the DNA. TRBV21-1 is a pseudogene locus. The CDR3 length is 16 residues. CDR3 region: CASQKHGQPGGETQYF. The CDR3, as DNA: TGTGCCAGCCAGAAACACGGGCAACCCGGCGGGGAGACCCAGTACTTC.